This T cell receptor (beta chain) was sequenced for a study of blood T cell repertoires in COVID-19. Study summary: Sources were T cells, B-cell-depleted T cells, or PBMCs; the material itself was cDNA or gDNA.

In the original processing: Amplifying reference gene primers gave estimates of nucleated cell counts. The repertoire was sequenced with immunoSEQ multiplex PCR; TCRdb's copy has only in-frame clones and lacks some. The V and J calls and clone size come from that table; D and trimming were worked out from the DNA. The profile shows about 220,000 clones, 80% to 90% of them singletons. In germline, CDR1 is MNHEY, CDR2 SVGAGI. CDR3 size: 14 residues. The V gene lost 0 bases and the J gene lost 5 bases, with 8 bases spanning the gap. The sample comprised PBMCs or T cells enriched from blood (not recorded which). The genes are TRBV6-5 and TRBJ2-1; D is unclear. This TCR derives from a woman aged 50 to 65 with acute COVID-19. The CDR3 nucleotides read TGTGCCAGCAGTTACTCGAACATCAACAATGAGCAGTTCTTC. As protein: CASSYSNINNEQFF.